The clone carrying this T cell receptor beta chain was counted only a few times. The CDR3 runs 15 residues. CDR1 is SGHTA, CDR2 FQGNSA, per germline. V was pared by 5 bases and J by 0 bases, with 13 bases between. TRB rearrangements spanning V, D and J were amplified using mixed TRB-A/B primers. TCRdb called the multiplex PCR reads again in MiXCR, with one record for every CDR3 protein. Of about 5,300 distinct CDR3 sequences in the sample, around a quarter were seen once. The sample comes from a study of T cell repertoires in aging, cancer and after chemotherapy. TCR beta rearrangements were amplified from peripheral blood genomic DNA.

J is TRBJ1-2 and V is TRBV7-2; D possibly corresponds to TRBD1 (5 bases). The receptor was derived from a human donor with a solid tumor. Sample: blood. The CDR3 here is CASSDRGGTNYGYTF. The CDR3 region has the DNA TGTGCCAGCAGCGACCGTGGGGGTACTAACTATGGCTACACCTTC.